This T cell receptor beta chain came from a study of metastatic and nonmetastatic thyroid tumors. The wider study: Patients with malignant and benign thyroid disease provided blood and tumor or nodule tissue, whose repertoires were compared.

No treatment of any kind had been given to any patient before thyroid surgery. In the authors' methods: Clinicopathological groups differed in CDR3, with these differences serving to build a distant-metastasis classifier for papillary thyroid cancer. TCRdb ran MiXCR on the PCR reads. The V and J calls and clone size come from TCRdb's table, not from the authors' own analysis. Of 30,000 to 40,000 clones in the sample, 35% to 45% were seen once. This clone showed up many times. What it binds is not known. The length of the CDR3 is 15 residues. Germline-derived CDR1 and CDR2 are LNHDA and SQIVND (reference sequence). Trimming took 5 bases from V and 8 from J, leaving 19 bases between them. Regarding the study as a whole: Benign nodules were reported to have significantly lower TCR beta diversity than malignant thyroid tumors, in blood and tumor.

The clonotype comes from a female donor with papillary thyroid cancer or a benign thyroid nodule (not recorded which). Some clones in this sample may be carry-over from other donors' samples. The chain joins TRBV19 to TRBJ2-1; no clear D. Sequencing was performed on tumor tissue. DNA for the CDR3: TGTGCCAGTAGTCTCGCGGACCATGCTAACTATGAGCAGTTCTTC. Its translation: CASSLADHANYEQFF.